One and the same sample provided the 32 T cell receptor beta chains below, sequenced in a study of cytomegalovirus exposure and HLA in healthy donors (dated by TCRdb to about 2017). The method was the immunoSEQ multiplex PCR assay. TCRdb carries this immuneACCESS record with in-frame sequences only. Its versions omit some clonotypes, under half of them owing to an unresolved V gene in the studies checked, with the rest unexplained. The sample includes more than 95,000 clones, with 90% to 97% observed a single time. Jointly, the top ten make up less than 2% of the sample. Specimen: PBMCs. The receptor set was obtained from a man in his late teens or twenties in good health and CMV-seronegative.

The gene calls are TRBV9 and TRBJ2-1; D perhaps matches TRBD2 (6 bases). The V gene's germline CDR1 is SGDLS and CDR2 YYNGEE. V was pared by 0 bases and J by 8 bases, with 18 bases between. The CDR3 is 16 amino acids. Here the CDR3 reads CASSVDEGGPVDEQFF. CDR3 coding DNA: TGTGCCAGCAGCGTAGACGAGGGAGGCCCAGTCGATGAGCAGTTCTTC.

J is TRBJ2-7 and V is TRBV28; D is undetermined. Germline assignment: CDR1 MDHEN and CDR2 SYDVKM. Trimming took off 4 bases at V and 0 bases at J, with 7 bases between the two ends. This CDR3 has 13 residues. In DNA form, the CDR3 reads TGTGCCAGCAGTTCAGGAAGCTCCTACGAGCAGTACTTC. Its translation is CASSSGSSYEQYF.

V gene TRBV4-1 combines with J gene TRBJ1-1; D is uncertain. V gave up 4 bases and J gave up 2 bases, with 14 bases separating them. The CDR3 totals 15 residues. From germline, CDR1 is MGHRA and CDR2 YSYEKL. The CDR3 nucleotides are TGCGCCAGCAGCCTCCGTGGTGGAGCTAACACTGAAGCTTTCTTT. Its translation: CASSLRGGANTEAFF.

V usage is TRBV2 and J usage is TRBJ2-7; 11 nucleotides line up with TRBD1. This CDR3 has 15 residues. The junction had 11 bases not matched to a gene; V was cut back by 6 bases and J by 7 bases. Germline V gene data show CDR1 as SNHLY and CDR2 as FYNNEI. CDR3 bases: TGTGCCAGCAGGACGCCGGGACAGGGGGTGAATGAGCAGTACTTC. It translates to CASRTPGQGVNEQYF.

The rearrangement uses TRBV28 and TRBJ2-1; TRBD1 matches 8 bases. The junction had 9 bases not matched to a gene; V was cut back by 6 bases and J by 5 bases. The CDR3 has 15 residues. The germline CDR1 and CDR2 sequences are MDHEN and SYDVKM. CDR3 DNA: TGTGCCAGCAGCCCCGCAGGGGGCTACCACAATGAGCAGTTCTTC. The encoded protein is CASSPAGGYHNEQFF.

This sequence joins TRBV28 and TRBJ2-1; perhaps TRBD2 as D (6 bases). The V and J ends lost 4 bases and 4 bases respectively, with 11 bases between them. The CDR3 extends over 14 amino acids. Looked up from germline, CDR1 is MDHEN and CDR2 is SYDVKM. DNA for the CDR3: TGTGCCAGCAGTTCGTCAGGGACTTACAATGAGCAGTTCTTC. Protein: CASSSSGTYNEQFF.

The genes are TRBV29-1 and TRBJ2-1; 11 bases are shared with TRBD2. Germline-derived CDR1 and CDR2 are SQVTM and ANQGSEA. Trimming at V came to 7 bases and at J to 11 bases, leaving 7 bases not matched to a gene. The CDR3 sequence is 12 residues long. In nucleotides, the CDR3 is TGCAGCGCATCAGGGACTAGCGGTCAGCAGTTCTTC. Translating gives CSASGTSGQQFF.

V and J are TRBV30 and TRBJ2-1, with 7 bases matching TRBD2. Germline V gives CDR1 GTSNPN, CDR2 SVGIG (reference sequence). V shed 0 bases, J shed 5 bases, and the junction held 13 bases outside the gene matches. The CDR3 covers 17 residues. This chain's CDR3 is CAWSVLEVGDYHNEQFF. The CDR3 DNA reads TGTGCCTGGAGTGTACTCGAAGTGGGGGACTATCACAATGAGCAGTTCTTC.

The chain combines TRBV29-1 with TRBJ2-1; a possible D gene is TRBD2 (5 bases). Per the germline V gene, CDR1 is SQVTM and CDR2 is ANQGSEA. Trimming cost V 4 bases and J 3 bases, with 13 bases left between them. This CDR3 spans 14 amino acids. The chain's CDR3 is CSVVGGWNYNEQFF. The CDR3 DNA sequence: TGCAGCGTTGTCGGCGGGTGGAACTACAATGAGCAGTTCTTC.

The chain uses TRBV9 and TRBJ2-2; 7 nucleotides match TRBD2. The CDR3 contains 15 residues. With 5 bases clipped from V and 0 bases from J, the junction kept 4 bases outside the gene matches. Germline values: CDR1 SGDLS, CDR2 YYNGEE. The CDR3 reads CASRAGAANTGELFF. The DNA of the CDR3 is TGTGCCAGCAGGGCGGGAGCCGCGAACACCGGGGAGCTGTTTTTT.

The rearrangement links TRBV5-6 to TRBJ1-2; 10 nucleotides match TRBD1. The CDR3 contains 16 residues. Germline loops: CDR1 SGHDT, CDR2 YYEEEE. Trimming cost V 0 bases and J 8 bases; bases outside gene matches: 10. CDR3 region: CASSLVSGTGEGGYTF. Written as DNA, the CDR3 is TGTGCCAGCAGCTTGGTATCAGGGACAGGGGAGGGAGGCTACACCTTC.

The CDR3 here is CASTPVAAYEQYF. CDR3 sequence (DNA): TGTGCCAGCACCCCAGTCGCAGCCTACGAGCAGTACTTC. This sequence joins TRBV28 and TRBJ2-7; D unresolved. The CDR3 totals 13 residues. Germline values: CDR1 MDHEN, CDR2 SYDVKM. The V and J ends lost 7 bases and 2 bases respectively, with 12 bases between them.

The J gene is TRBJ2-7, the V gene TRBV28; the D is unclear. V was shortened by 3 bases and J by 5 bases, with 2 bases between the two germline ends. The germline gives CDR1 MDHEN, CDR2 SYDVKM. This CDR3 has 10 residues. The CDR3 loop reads CASSFDEQYF. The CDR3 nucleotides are TGTGCCAGCAGTTTCGACGAGCAGTACTTC.

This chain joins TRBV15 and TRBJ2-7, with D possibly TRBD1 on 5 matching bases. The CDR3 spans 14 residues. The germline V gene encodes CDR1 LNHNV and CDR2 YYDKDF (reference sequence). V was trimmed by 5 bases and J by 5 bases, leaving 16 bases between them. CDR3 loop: CATSARENPHEQYF. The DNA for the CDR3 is TGTGCCACCAGCGCCAGGGAAAACCCCCACGAGCAGTACTTC.

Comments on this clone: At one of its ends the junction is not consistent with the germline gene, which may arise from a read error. In nucleotides, the CDR3 is TGCGCCGGCAGCTTGCCTACCTTACGCGAGCAGTTCTTC. Amino acid sequence: CAGSLPTLREQFF. The gene calls are TRBV5-1 and TRBJ2-1, with no clear D. The CDR3 loop spans 13 amino acids. The germline V gene has CDR1 SGHRS and CDR2 YFSETQ.

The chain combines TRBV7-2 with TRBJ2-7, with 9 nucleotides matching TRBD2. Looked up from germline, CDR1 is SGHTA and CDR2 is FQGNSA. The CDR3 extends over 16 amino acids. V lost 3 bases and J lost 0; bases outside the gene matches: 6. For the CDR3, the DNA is TGTGCCAGCAGCTTTCTAGCGGGGTCGAGCTCCTACGAGCAGTACTTC. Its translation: CASSFLAGSSSYEQYF. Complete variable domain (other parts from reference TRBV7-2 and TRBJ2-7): GAGVSQSPSNKVTEKGKDVELRCDPISGHTALYWYRQSLGQGLEFLIYFQGNSAPDKSGLPSDRFSAERTGGSVSTLTIQRTQQEDSAVYLCASSFLAGSSSYEQYFGPGTRLTVT.

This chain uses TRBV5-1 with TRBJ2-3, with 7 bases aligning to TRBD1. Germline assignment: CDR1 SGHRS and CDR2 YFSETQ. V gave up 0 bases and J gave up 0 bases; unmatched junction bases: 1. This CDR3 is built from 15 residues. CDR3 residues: CASSLDRGSTDTQYF. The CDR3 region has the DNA TGCGCCAGCAGCTTGGACAGGGGAAGCACAGATACGCAGTATTTT.

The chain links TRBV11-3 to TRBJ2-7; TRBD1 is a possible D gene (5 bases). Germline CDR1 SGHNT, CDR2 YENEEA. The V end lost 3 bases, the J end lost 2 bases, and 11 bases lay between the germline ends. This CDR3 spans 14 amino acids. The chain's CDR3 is CASSFRLQAYEQYF. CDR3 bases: TGTGCCAGCAGCTTTAGGTTACAGGCCTACGAGCAGTACTTC.

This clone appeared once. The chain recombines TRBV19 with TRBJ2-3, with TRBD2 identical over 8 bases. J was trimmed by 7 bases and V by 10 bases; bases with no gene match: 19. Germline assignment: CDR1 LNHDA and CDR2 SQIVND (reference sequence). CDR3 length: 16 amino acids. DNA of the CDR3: TGTGCCACCATTCCCTCTAGCGGGTGGGCCCTAAATACGCAGTATTTT. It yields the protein CATIPSSGWALNTQYF.

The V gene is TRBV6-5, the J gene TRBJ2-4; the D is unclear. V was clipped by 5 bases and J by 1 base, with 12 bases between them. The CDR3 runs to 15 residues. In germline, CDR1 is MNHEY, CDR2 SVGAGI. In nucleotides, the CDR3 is TGTGCCAGCAGTCTTACCGCGGTGGCCAAAAACATTCAGTACTTC. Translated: CASSLTAVAKNIQYF.

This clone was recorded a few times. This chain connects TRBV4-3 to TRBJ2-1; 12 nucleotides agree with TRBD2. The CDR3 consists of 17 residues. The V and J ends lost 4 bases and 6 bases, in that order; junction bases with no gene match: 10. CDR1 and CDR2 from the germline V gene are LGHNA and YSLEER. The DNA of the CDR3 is TGCGCCAGCAGCCTCCGAGAAGGACTAGCGGGGACCAATGAGCAGTTCTTC. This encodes CASSLREGLAGTNEQFF.

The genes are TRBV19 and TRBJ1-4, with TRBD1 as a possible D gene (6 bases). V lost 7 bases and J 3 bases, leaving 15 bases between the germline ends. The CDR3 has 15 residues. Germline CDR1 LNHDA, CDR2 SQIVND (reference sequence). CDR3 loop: CASTDGGASNEKLFF. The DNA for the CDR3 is TGTGCCAGTACCGATGGGGGCGCTTCTAATGAAAAACTGTTTTTT.

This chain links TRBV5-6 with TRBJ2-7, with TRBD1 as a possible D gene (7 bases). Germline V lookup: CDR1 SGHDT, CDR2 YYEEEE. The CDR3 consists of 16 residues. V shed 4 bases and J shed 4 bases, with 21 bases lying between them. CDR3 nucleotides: TGTGCCAGCAGCCCCCGGCAGGGGGGAAGAAGGTACGAGCAGTACTTC. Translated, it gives CASSPRQGGRRYEQYF.

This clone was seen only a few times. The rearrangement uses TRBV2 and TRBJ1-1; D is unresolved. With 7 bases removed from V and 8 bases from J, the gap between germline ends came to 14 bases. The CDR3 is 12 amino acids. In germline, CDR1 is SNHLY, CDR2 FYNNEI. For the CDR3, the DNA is TGTGCCAGCATCGGCGAGCGACCAGAAGCTTTCTTT. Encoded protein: CASIGERPEAFF.

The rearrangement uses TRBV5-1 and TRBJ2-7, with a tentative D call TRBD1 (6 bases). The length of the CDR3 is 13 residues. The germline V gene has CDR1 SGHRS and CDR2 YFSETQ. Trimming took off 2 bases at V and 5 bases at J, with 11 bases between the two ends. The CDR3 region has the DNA TGCGCCAGCAGCTTTACAGGGACCCACGAGCAGTACTTC. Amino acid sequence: CASSFTGTHEQYF. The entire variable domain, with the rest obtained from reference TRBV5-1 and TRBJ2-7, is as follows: KAGVTQTPRYLIKTRGQQVTLSCSPISGHRSVSWYQQTPGQGLQFLFEYFSETQRNKGNFPGRFSGRQFSNSRSEMNVSTLELGDSALYLCASSFTGTHEQYFGPGTRLTVT.

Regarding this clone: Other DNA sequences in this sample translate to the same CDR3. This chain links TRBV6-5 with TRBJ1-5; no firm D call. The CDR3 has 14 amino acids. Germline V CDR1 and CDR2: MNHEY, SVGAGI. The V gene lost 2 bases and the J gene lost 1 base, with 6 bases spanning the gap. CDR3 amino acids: CASSYRGSNQPQHF. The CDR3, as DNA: TGTGCCAGCAGTTACCGGGGAAGCAATCAGCCCCAGCATTTT.

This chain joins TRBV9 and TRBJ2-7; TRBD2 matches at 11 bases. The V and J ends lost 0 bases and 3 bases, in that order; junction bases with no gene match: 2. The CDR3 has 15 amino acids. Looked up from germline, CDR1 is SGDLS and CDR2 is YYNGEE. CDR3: CASSVGLAGNYEQYF. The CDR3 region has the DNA TGTGCCAGCAGCGTAGGACTAGCGGGAAACTACGAGCAGTACTTC. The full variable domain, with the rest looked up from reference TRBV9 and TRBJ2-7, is DSGVTQTPKHLITATGQRVTLRCSPRSGDLSVYWYQQSLDQGLQFLIQYYNGEERAKGNILERFSAQQFPDLHSELNLSSLELGDSALYFCASSVGLAGNYEQYFGPGTRLTVT.

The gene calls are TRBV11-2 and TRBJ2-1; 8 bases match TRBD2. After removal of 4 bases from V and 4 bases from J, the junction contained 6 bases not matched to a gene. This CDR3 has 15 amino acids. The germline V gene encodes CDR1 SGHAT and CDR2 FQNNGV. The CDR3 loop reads CASSSLGGGYNEQFF. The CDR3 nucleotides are TGTGCCAGCAGCTCTCTGGGCGGGGGGTACAATGAGCAGTTCTTC.

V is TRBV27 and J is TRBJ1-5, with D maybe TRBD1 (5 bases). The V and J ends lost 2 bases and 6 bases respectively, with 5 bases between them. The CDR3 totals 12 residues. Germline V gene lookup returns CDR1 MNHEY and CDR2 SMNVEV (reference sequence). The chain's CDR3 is CASSLQGQPQHF. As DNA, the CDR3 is TGTGCCAGCAGTTTACAGGGTCAGCCCCAGCATTTT.

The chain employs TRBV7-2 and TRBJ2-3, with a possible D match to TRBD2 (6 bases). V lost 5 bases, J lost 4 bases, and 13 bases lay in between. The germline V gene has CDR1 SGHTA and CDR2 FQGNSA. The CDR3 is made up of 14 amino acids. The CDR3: CASSLSWEADTQYF. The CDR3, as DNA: TGTGCCAGCAGCCTGAGCTGGGAGGCAGATACGCAGTATTTT.

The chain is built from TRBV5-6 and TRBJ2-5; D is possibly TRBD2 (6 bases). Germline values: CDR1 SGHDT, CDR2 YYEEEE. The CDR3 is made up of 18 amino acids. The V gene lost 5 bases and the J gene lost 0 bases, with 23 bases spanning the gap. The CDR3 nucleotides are TGTGCCAGCAGATACGGGACTGTCTTTCAGGCTTACCAAGAGACCCAGTACTTC. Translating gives CASRYGTVFQAYQETQYF.

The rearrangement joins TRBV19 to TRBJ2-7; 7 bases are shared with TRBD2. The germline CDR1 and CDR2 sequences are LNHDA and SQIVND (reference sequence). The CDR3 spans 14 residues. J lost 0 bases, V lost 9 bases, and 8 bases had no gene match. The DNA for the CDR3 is TGTGCCAGCCGGGGGGACCCGAGCTCCTACGAGCAGTACTTC. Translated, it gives CASRGDPSSYEQYF.